This TCR beta chain was documented in a study of response to subunit inactivated influenza vaccine. Overall study findings and caveats: That few new T cells are recruited by each seasonal influenza vaccination was the authors' suggestion.

TCRdb reprocessed the RT-PCR reads with MiXCR, giving one entry per CDR3 protein. This sample has 650,000 to 700,000 distinct CDR3 sequences, with about a sixth found just once. There are 13 residues in the CDR3. Germline-derived CDR1 and CDR2 are ENHRY and SYGVKD. J was trimmed by 6 bases and V by 3 bases; bases with no gene match: 2. This clonotype was detected a few times. Its antigen remains unknown. The sample in question was PBMCs from blood, obtained 11 to 12 days after vaccination. This rearrangement joins TRBV10-3 to TRBJ1-5; 7 positions match TRBD1. The clonotype originates from a man in his fifties who received an inactivated influenza vaccine. The CDR3 region is CAISDRGTQPQHF. The CDR3 DNA reads TGTGCCATCAGTGACAGGGGGACTCAGCCCCAGCATTTT.